These 13 T cell receptor beta chains were all obtained from the same sample, sequenced in a study of CXCR3-negative and CXCR3-positive naive CD8 T cells. Antigen specificity for these receptors is unknown. TRB cDNA was prepared as libraries by UMI-labeled 5' RACE. For each CDR3 protein, TCRdb gives one entry from its re-call of the 5' RACE reads, without DNA. With approximately 88,000 distinct CDR3 sequences in the sample, the ten largest clones hold 0.53%. Findings and limits, study-wide: In CXCR3-positive naive cells, the TRB CDR3s were more hydrophobic than in CXCR3-negative naive cells.

Sequences were obtained from naive CXCR3+ CD8+ T cells from blood. Subset specified: CD45RO-CCR7+CD27+CD95- naive CD8+ T cells expressing CXCR3 (TNR3+). The receptors come from a human donor in good health. Some clones in this sample may be carry-over from other donors' samples.

The genes are TRBV28 and TRBJ1-1. Germline loops: CDR1 MDHEN, CDR2 SYDVKM. The CDR3 has 15 amino acids. CDR3 sequence: CASSLVVFQNTEAFF. Together with reference TRBV28 and TRBJ1-1, the CDR3 gives the full variable domain: DVKVTQSSRYLVKRTGEKVFLECVQDMDHENMFWYRQDPGLGLRLIYFSYDVKMKEKGDIPEGYSVSREKKERFSLILESASTNQTSMYLCASSLVVFQNTEAFFGQGTRLTVV.

The chain employs TRBV18 and TRBJ1-1; TCRdb's D gene call, TRBD1, goes unchecked for lack of DNA. CDR1 and CDR2 from the germline V gene are KGHSH and LQKENI. The CDR3 is 18 residues long. The CDR3 region is CASSPRPGQVRADTEAFF. The variable domain in full, with the rest retrieved from reference TRBV18 and TRBJ1-1, is NAGVMQNPRHLVRRRGQEARLRCSPMKGHSHVYWYRQLPEEGLKFMVYLQKENIIDESGMPKERFSAEFPKEGPSILRIQQVVRGDSAAYFCASSPRPGQVRADTEAFFGQGTRLTVV.

The chain is built from TRBV5-1 and TRBJ2-7; TCRdb's D gene call, TRBD1, goes unchecked for lack of DNA. This CDR3 comprises 15 residues. CDR1 and CDR2 from the germline V gene are SGHRS and YFSETQ. The CDR3: CASSLEGQSSYEQYF.

The genes are TRBV30 and TRBJ2-2; TCRdb's D call of TRBD2 is untestable without DNA. The CDR3 covers 12 residues. The germline CDR1 and CDR2 sequences are GTSNPN and SVGIG (reference sequence). CDR3: CAQGLAAGELFF.

The V call is TRBV7-2, the J call TRBJ2-3. From germline, CDR1 is SGHTA and CDR2 FQGNSA. This CDR3 contains 11 residues. CDR3 sequence: CASSLRDTQYF.

V usage is TRBV28 and J usage is TRBJ2-7. CDR1 and CDR2 (germline): MDHEN, SYDVKM. The CDR3 has 13 residues. CDR3 protein: CASRLGRVDEQYF. Full variable domain (rest looked up from reference TRBV28 and TRBJ2-7): DVKVTQSSRYLVKRTGEKVFLECVQDMDHENMFWYRQDPGLGLRLIYFSYDVKMKEKGDIPEGYSVSREKKERFSLILESASTNQTSMYLCASRLGRVDEQYFGPGTRLTVT.

V usage is TRBV9 and J usage is TRBJ2-7; no DNA is available, so the TRBD1 call from TCRdb remains unchecked. Germline V gene sequence: CDR1 SGDLS, CDR2 YYNGEE. The CDR3 is 14 residues long. The chain's CDR3 is CASSPRDRFHEQYF.

This sequence joins TRBV5-1 and TRBJ2-1; TCRdb selects TRBD1, and the lack of DNA leaves this call unchecked. The CDR3 is made up of 17 amino acids. Germline loops: CDR1 SGHRS, CDR2 YFSETQ. CDR3 in amino acids: CASSLPTGGSSYNEQFF.

The V and J genes are TRBV6-2 or TRBV6-3 and TRBJ2-3; the D call of TRBD1 rests on TCRdb alone, since no DNA is present to check it. Germline V gene lookup returns CDR1 MNHEY and CDR2 SVGEGT. The CDR3 is 16 residues long. This CDR3 reads CASSFRGEIAADTQYF.

V gene TRBV29-1 combines with J gene TRBJ2-4. The CDR3 contains 11 residues. Germline lookup yields CDR1 SQVTM and CDR2 ANQGSEA. CDR3 sequence: CSVWALDIQYF.

V and J are TRBV19 and TRBJ2-7; lacking DNA, the TRBD1 call made by TCRdb goes unchecked. The CDR3 loop spans 14 amino acids. Germline V gene lookup returns CDR1 LNHDA and CDR2 SQIVND (reference sequence). The CDR3 loop is CASSVGQGVYEQYF.

The rearrangement uses TRBV6-5 and TRBJ2-2; TCRdb selects TRBD1, and the lack of DNA leaves this call unchecked. This CDR3 comprises 15 residues. The germline gives CDR1 MNHEY, CDR2 SVGAGI. The CDR3: CASSYLGPQTGELFF.

The chain combines TRBV7-6 with TRBJ1-3; as DNA is missing, the TRBD1 call by TCRdb cannot be tested. The CDR3 totals 16 residues. Germline loops: CDR1 SGHVS, CDR2 FNYEAQ. The CDR3 region is CASSLSTGDAGNTIYF.